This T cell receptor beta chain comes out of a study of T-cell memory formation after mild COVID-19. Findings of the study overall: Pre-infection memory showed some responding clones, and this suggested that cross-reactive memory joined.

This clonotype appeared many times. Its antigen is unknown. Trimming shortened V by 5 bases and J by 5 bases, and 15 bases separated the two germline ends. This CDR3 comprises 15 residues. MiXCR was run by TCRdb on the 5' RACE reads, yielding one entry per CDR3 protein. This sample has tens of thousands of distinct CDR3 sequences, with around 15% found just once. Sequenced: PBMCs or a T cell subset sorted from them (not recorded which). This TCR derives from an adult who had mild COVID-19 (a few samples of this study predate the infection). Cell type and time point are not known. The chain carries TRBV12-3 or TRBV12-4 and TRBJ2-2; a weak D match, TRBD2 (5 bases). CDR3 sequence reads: CASSPSRSGTGELFF. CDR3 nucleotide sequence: TGTGCCAGCAGTCCAAGCCGTTCGGGGACCGGGGAGCTGTTTTTT.